This TCR beta chain was found in a study of T cell responses to AZD1222 COVID-19 vaccine. Study-wide points: There were repertoire samples only from the period after the peak T cell response.

The assay was immunoSEQ multiplex PCR, and TCRdb's table has in-frame clones only and misses some. The table has around 130,000 clones, roughly nine tenths seen once. V was clipped by 5 bases and J by 8 bases; unmatched bases: 9. In germline, CDR1 is MNHEY, CDR2 SMNVEV (reference sequence). The CDR3 is made up of 15 amino acids. This clone was counted a single time. Its antigen is undetermined. The chain is built from TRBV27 and TRBJ1-2, with 12 bases that match TRBD1. This specimen was peripheral blood, taken on day 0 of AZD1222 vaccination. The clonotype comes from an adult in good health. Written as DNA, the CDR3 is TGTGCCAGCAGTAGGCGGGACAGGGGGCAATGGGGCTACACCTTC. The encoded protein is CASSRRDRGQWGYTF.